The 25 T cell receptor beta chains in this list originate from one sample, sequenced in a study of blood T cells in healthy people across ages. Using a J-beta primer mix together with a sample-barcoded 5' primer, a second PCR was run for roughly 6 to 11 cycles. A single record per CDR3 protein comes from TCRdb applying MiXCR to the 5' RACE reads. Counted here are hundreds of thousands of distinct CDR3 sequences, 36% occurring once; the ten biggest clones make up 10% to 15%. Sequenced sample: blood. All receptors derive from a man aged 18 to 35 in good health.

This clonotype turned up a few times. J is TRBJ1-5 and V is TRBV4-3; D gene ambiguous. The CDR3 extends over 17 amino acids. Trimming took 0 bases from V and 0 from J, leaving 12 bases between them. Per the germline V gene, CDR1 is LGHNA and CDR2 is YSLEER. The CDR3 spells CASSQDPPHYSNQPQHF. The CDR3 coding sequence is TGCGCCAGCAGCCAAGATCCCCCTCATTATAGCAATCAGCCCCAGCATTTT.

The V gene is TRBV20-1, the J gene TRBJ2-7; D is unclear. Germline-derived CDR1 and CDR2 are DFQATT and SNEGSKA (reference sequence). V was clipped by 3 bases and J by 0 bases, with 6 bases between them. CDR3 length: 12 amino acids. The CDR3: CSASPSSYEQYF. As DNA, the CDR3 is TGCAGTGCTAGTCCCAGCTCCTACGAGCAGTACTTC.

With respect to this clonotype: This may come from a read error, since a much larger clone is one base off. The rearrangement joins TRBV5-6 to TRBJ2-4; 7 bases align to TRBD1. V lost 6 bases, J lost 2 bases, and 8 bases stayed unmatched. In germline, CDR1 is SGHDT, CDR2 YYEEEE. The CDR3 sequence is 15 residues long. The CDR3 coding sequence is TGTGCCAGCAAGTGGGGGACAGAGACCAAAAACATTCAGTACTTC. It codes for CASKWGTETKNIQYF.

At least ten counts were recorded for this clonotype. V gene TRBV12-3 or TRBV12-4 combines with J gene TRBJ2-5, with D perhaps matching TRBD1 or TRBD2 (5 bases each). The CDR3 sequence is 19 residues long. Trimming removed 3 bases from V and 3 bases from J, with 26 bases in between. The CDR3 sequence is CASSFFGFPSQGEKETQYF. CDR3 bases: TGTGCCAGCAGTTTTTTCGGGTTTCCATCTCAAGGGGAGAAAGAGACCCAGTACTTC.

Notes on this clonotype: It may be a read error: a sequence one base away is much more abundant. The chain joins TRBV7-2 to TRBJ2-5, with TRBD2 identical over 8 bases. Germline V gives CDR1 SGHTA, CDR2 FQGNSA. This CDR3 is 16 amino acids long. With 3 bases clipped from V and 2 bases from J, the junction kept 8 bases outside the gene matches. CDR3 in amino acids: CASSLRGASGQETQYF. DNA for the CDR3: TGTGCCAGCAGCTTGCGGGGGGCCTCAGGTCAAGAGACCCAGTACTTC.

The chain combines TRBV11-2 with TRBJ2-1; 7 positions agree with TRBD1. The CDR3 contains 16 residues. Germline V gene lookup returns CDR1 SGHAT and CDR2 FQNNGV. V was clipped by 4 bases and J by 3 bases; unmatched bases: 9. As DNA, the CDR3 is TGTGCCAGCAGCTCCAGTCCCGGGACAGTCTACAATGAGCAGTTCTTC. Protein sequence: CASSSSPGTVYNEQFF.

The gene calls are TRBV20-1 and TRBJ2-7; TRBD2 matches at 9 bases. Germline values: CDR1 DFQATT, CDR2 SNEGSKA (reference sequence). The CDR3 is 13 residues long. V gave up 0 bases and J gave up 7 bases; unmatched junction bases: 4. The CDR3 protein is CSARDLSGGEQYF. The DNA of the CDR3 is TGCAGTGCTAGAGACCTTAGCGGGGGTGAGCAGTACTTC.

CDR3 DNA sequence: TGCAGTGCTGCTAGTTGGGGGAGGAACACTGAAGCTTTCTTT. It encodes CSAASWGRNTEAFF. The genes are TRBV20-1 and TRBJ1-1; possible D gene TRBD1, 5 bases. V lost 5 bases to trimming and J lost 1 base, with 14 bases between them. Germline V gives CDR1 DFQATT, CDR2 SNEGSKA (reference sequence). The CDR3 sequence is 14 residues long.

This clonotype was seen only a few times. The chain uses TRBV2 and TRBJ2-3; 9 nucleotides line up with TRBD1. Per the germline V gene, CDR1 is SNHLY and CDR2 is FYNNEI. Trimming at V came to 6 bases and at J to 4 bases, leaving 11 bases not matched to a gene. The CDR3 runs 16 residues. CDR3 sequence: CASSPHWTGAADTQYF. CDR3 coding DNA: TGTGCCAGCAGCCCCCACTGGACAGGGGCAGCAGATACGCAGTATTTT.

Comments on this clonotype: Germline and junction disagree at one end, which may indicate a read error. This chain joins TRBV12-3 or TRBV12-4 and TRBJ2-2; D possibly matches TRBD1 or TRBD2 (7 bases each). This CDR3 has 16 amino acids. The CDR3 loop reads CASSLDREGITGELFF. In DNA form, the CDR3 reads TGTGCCAGCAGCTTAGACAGGGAGGGAATCACCGGGGAGCTGTTTTTT.

This clonotype appeared a single time. The chain recombines TRBV7-9 with TRBJ1-1; D is unclear. CDR3 length: 15 amino acids. The germline V gene encodes CDR1 SEHNR and CDR2 FQNEAQ (reference sequence). V was pared by 5 bases and J by 6 bases, with 19 bases between. The CDR3: CASSEGWGRRAEAFF. The DNA of the CDR3 is TGTGCCAGCAGCGAGGGCTGGGGTCGACGAGCTGAAGCTTTCTTT.

This clonotype turned up a few times. With a much larger clone just one base away, this may be a read error. V usage is TRBV5-1 and J usage is TRBJ2-5; D remains unclear. Per the germline V gene, CDR1 is SGHRS and CDR2 is YFSETQ. The CDR3 is made up of 13 amino acids. V gave up 3 bases and J gave up 5 bases, with 11 bases separating them. CDR3 in DNA: TGCGCCAGCAGCTGGGTGATGACGGAGACCCAGTACTTC. Amino acids: CASSWVMTETQYF. Full variable domain (remainder filled in from reference TRBV5-1 and TRBJ2-5): KAGVTQTPRYLIKTRGQQVTLSCSPISGHRSVSWYQQTPGQGLQFLFEYFSETQRNKGNFPGRFSGRQFSNSRSEMNVSTLELGDSALYLCASSWVMTETQYFGPGTRLLVL.

For the CDR3, the DNA is TGTGCCACCACACAAGAACTCGCAACTAATGAAAAACTGTTTTTT. This translates into CATTQELATNEKLFF. The chain joins TRBV10-3 to TRBJ1-4; D uncertain. Germline V gene sequence: CDR1 ENHRY, CDR2 SYGVKD. Trimming removed 10 bases from V and 0 bases from J, with 15 bases in between. This CDR3 region has 15 residues.

About this clonotype itself: This may be a read error: a much more frequent sequence differs by one nucleotide. This chain joins TRBV12-3 or TRBV12-4 and TRBJ2-3; D not resolved. The CDR3 has 15 residues. The CDR3 here is CACSQASTSTDTQYF. In DNA, the CDR3 is TGTGCCTGCAGCCAGGCGAGCACTAGCACAGATACGCAGTATTTT.

This clonotype was counted between two and nine times. This chain links TRBV5-1 with TRBJ1-2; D may be TRBD1 (5 bases). This CDR3 is 13 amino acids long. Trimming took 3 bases from V and 8 from J, leaving 14 bases between them. CDR1 and CDR2 from the germline V gene are SGHRS and YFSETQ. This CDR3 is CASSYADRSGYTF. CDR3 nucleotide sequence: TGCGCCAGCAGCTATGCCGACAGATCCGGCTACACCTTC.

This clonotype occurred many times. This chain connects TRBV25-1 to TRBJ1-5; the D is unclear. Germline V gene data show CDR1 as MGHDK and CDR2 as SYGVNS. V lost 2 bases and J lost 0, with 5 bases in between. The CDR3 contains 14 residues. This chain's CDR3 is CASSEAYSNQPQHF. In nucleotides, the CDR3 is TGTGCCAGCAGTGAAGCTTATAGCAATCAGCCCCAGCATTTT.

About this clonotype: A read error may be the cause here, since a much bigger clone is one base away. The chain links TRBV5-1 to TRBJ2-7; possible D gene TRBD2, 6 bases. V lost 4 bases, J lost 0 bases, and 11 bases lay in between. The CDR3 is 14 amino acids. Germline V CDR1 and CDR2: SGHRS, YFSETQ. CDR3 coding DNA: TGCGCCAGCAGCCGGGGGAGTAACTCCTACGAGCAGTACTTC. Translation: CASSRGSNSYEQYF.

The chain couples TRBV24-1 to TRBJ1-5, with 7 bases aligning to TRBD1. The CDR3 consists of 15 residues. V was pared by 7 bases and J by 2 bases, with 7 bases of the junction left unmatched. The germline V gene encodes CDR1 KGHDR and CDR2 SFDVKD. CDR3 DNA: TGTGCCACCAGCCCCAAGGGGGCTGGCAATCAGCCCCAGCATTTT. Its protein is CATSPKGAGNQPQHF.

Points on this clonotype: This may stem from a read error, because a much larger clone lies one nucleotide away. The rearrangement joins TRBV29-1 to TRBJ2-7; 11 bases match TRBD2. V lost 4 bases, J lost 10 bases, and 3 bases stayed unmatched. The CDR3 runs 11 residues. Germline lookup yields CDR1 SQVTM and CDR2 ANQGSEA. CDR3 sequence (DNA): TGCAGCGTTGGAGGGACTAGCGGTCAGTACTTC. It encodes CSVGGTSGQYF.

This clonotype was detected only a few times. The chain joins TRBV6-1 to TRBJ2-7; 9 nucleotides agree with TRBD2. Unmatched junction bases numbered 5, after V lost 11 bases and J lost 6 bases. The CDR3 totals 11 residues. Germline CDR1 and CDR2: MNHNS and SASEGT. In DNA, the CDR3 is TGTGCCGCGGGGGGGGAGTTCGAGCAGTACTTC. Its translation is CAAGGEFEQYF.

This chain uses TRBV5-6 with TRBJ1-1; D is uncertain. The CDR3 is made up of 12 amino acids. Germline CDR1 SGHDT, CDR2 YYEEEE. The V end lost 4 bases, the J end lost 3 bases, and 7 bases lay between the germline ends. This CDR3 reads CASSMGYTEAFF. The CDR3 bases are TGTGCCAGCAGCATGGGGTACACTGAAGCTTTCTTT.

The rearrangement uses TRBV7-9 and TRBJ2-5, with 7 bases that match TRBD2. This CDR3 is 15 amino acids long. Germline V gives CDR1 SEHNR, CDR2 FQNEAQ (reference sequence). With V trimmed by 6 bases and J by 1 base, 8 bases remained unmatched. The CDR3 DNA is TGTGCCAGCAGTTGGGTGGAGCGGGGCCAAGAGACCCAGTACTTC. This codes for CASSWVERGQETQYF. Variable domain in full (rest from reference TRBV7-9 and TRBJ2-5): DTGVSQNPRHKITKRGQNVTFRCDPISEHNRLYWYRQTLGQGPEFLTYFQNEAQLEKSRLLSDRFSAERPKGSFSTLEIQRTEQGDSAMYLCASSWVERGQETQYFGPGTRLLVL.

V is TRBV7-2 and J is TRBJ2-5, with D uncertain. Germline CDR1 is SGHTA and CDR2 is FQGNSA. V lost 1 base and J lost 9, with 15 bases in between. The CDR3 covers 14 residues. DNA of the CDR3: TGTGCCAGCAGCTTAGGCGGCGGCTTAGTACCCCAGTACTTC. It yields the protein CASSLGGGLVPQYF.

Turning to this clonotype: A read error may be the cause here, since a much bigger clone is one base away. V usage is TRBV20-1 and J usage is TRBJ2-3; no reliable D call. Germline assignment: CDR1 DFQATT and CDR2 SNEGSKA (reference sequence). CDR3 length: 10 residues. CDR3 nucleotides: TGCAGGGTTGAAACAGATACGCAGTATTTT. It is translated as CRVETDTQYF.

This clonotype was counted many times. The chain combines TRBV12-3 or TRBV12-4 with TRBJ1-2, with D tentatively TRBD1 (5 bases). This CDR3 has 14 residues. The ends were cut back, 4 bases at V and 4 bases at J, with 13 bases in the middle. The CDR3: CASSSTAQGYGYTF. DNA of the CDR3: TGTGCCAGCAGTTCCACAGCGCAGGGCTATGGCTACACCTTC.